A selection of T cell receptor beta chains follows, all from one sample in a study of cytomegalovirus exposure and HLA in healthy donors. Using immunoSEQ multiplex PCR, the repertoire was profiled, and TCRdb retains in-frame clones only, with some absent. The table includes about 190,000 clones, approximately 79% detected once. The source material was PBMCs. These TCRs come from a woman aged 18-29 years in good health and CMV-seronegative. The CDR3 runs from the conserved cysteine through the conserved F or W. Fields, in order: D gene, V gene, clone size, J gene, CDR3 DNA, CDR3 protein. D genes are given only for firm matches. For some rows the clone size is stated as once, few or many, or as a class when expanded; others skip it.

TRBD2,TRBV19,.,TRBJ2-1,TGTGCCAGTAGTGGCCGGGGGAGGGGATACAATGAGCAGTTCTTC,CASSGRGRGYNEQFF
.,TRBV10-1,.,TRBJ2-3,TGCGCCAGCAGTGCTTTTCCCGGCACAGATACGCAGTATTTT,CASSAFPGTDTQYF
.,TRBV7-2,.,TRBJ1-2,TGTGCCAGCAACCTAATCCTGGGGGCGCTTGGCTACACCTTC,CASNLILGALGYTF
.,TRBV14,once,TRBJ2-3,TGTGCCAGCAGCCCCGGACTGAATCCACTTTCAGATACGCAGTATTTT,CASSPGLNPLSDTQYF
.,TRBV9,.,TRBJ2-1,TGTGCCAGCAGCCCCCAAAGACGGGAACCCTACAATGAGCAGTTCTTC,CASSPQRREPYNEQFF
.,TRBV10-2,once,TRBJ1-1,TGCGCCAGCAGAGACAATGAAGCTTTCTTT,CASRDNEAFF
TRBD1,TRBV7-3,.,TRBJ1-2,TGTGCCAGCAGCGAAGAGGGACAGGGGGCTATTTTATATGGCTACACCTTC,CASSEEGQGAILYGYTF
.,TRBV7-9,.,TRBJ1-1,TGTGCCAGCAGCGTTCCGGAGGCTGAAGCTTTCTTT,CASSVPEAEAFF
.,TRBV5-6,.,TRBJ2-1,TGTGCCAGCACCTCGGACAGAGCCAATTTAAGATCCTACAATGAGCAGTTCTTC,CASTSDRANLRSYNEQFF
.,TRBV9,.,TRBJ1-2,TGTGCCAGCAGCGGACACAGAACCCCTGGCTATGGCTACACCTTC,CASSGHRTPGYGYTF
.,TRBV30,.,TRBJ2-5,TGTGCCTGGAAGCCCCAAGAGACCCAGTACTTC,CAWKPQETQYF
.,TRBV11-2,.,TRBJ2-3,TGTGCCAGCAGCTCCCGGACTGACCTTCGCACAGATACGCAGTATTTT,CASSSRTDLRTDTQYF
.,TRBV2,.,TRBJ2-7,TGTGCCAGCAGTGGCGGTTTTAACCGATCCTACGAGCAGTACTTC,CASSGGFNRSYEQYF
TRBD2,TRBV7-9,.,TRBJ2-7,TGTGCCAGCAGCCCAAAGAGCGGGGCCTCCTACGAGCAGTACTTC,CASSPKSGASYEQYF
TRBD1,TRBV5-1,.,TRBJ2-7,TGCGCCAGCAGCCCGCAGGGACAGGGGGCCTCCTACGAGCAGTACTTC,CASSPQGQGASYEQYF
TRBD2,TRBV4-2,.,TRBJ2-3,TGTGCCAGCAGCCACAGCGGGGGGGCTGTTACAGATACGCAGTATTTT,CASSHSGGAVTDTQYF
.,TRBV7-8,.,TRBJ1-1,TGTGCCAGCAGGGAGGGTGTGCACACTGAAGCTTTCTTT,CASREGVHTEAFF
.,TRBV6-5,.,TRBJ1-5,TGTGCCAGCAGTTCCGCCCTCCAGGGACAGCCCCAGCATTTT,CASSSALQGQPQHF
.,TRBV9,.,TRBJ1-1,TGTGCCAGCAGCCCCTTGAACTGGGCCACTGAAGCTTTCTTT,CASSPLNWATEAFF
.,TRBV18,.,TRBJ1-2,TGTGCCAGCTCACAGACAGTTTTCGACTATGGCTACACCTTC,CASSQTVFDYGYTF
TRBD2,TRBV18,.,TRBJ2-7,TGTGCCAGCTCCGGGACTAGCGGGAGTTCCTACGAGCAGTACTTC,CASSGTSGSSYEQYF
TRBD1,TRBV12-5,.,TRBJ2-3,TGTGCTAGTAAGGACAGGGGGTGTTACGGCTATCAGACAGATACGCAGTATTTT,CASKDRGCYGYQTDTQYF
.,TRBV27,once,TRBJ1-1,TGTGCCAGCAGTTTAATTCCTTTAGGGTTACAGGGTGAAGCTTTCTTT,CASSLIPLGLQGEAFF
TRBD1,TRBV13,.,TRBJ2-1,TGTGCCAGCAGCTCCGCTCAGGGGGTCAGCTCCTACAATGAGCAGTTCTTC,CASSSAQGVSSYNEQFF
.,TRBV6-5,.,TRBJ1-2,TGTGCCAGCAGCTACAGGGAGGGCTATGGCTACACCTTC,CASSYREGYGYTF
TRBD1,TRBV4-3,.,TRBJ1-2,TGCGCCAGCAGCCAAGATGGAACAGGGGACTATGGCTACACCTTC,CASSQDGTGDYGYTF
TRBD1,TRBV9,.,TRBJ1-3,TGTGCCAGCAGCCCCCAGGGACAGGGCCCCCTCTCTGGAAACACCATATATTTT,CASSPQGQGPLSGNTIYF
.,TRBV5-1,.,TRBJ2-1,TGCGCCAGCAGCCCCCCGGGAAATGAGCAGTTCTTC,CASSPPGNEQFF
.,TRBV6-5,.,TRBJ2-5,TGTGCCAGCAGTTACGGGGCCAGCCTTTGGGAGACCCAGTACTTC,CASSYGASLWETQYF
.,TRBV18,.,TRBJ1-4,TGTGCCAGCTCCGGACAGAGAACTAATGAAAAACTGTTTTTT,CASSGQRTNEKLFF
.,TRBV7-9,.,TRBJ2-7,TGTTCCAGCAGCTTCAAAACCTACGAGCAGTACTTC,CSSSFKTYEQYF
.,TRBV9,.,TRBJ2-7,TGTGCCAGCAGCGTAGATGGCCAGGGCGAGCAGTACTTC,CASSVDGQGEQYF
.,TRBV5-6,.,TRBJ1-6,TGTGCCAGCAGCTTGGAGGGGTCCAGTTCCTATAATTCACCCCTCCACTTT,CASSLEGSSSYNSPLHF
TRBD2,TRBV27,few,TRBJ2-1,TGTGCCAGCAGTGTTAGCGGGGGGCCTTACAATGAGCAGTTCTTC,CASSVSGGPYNEQFF
TRBD2,TRBV14,.,TRBJ2-3,TGTGCCAGCAGCCAAGGGACTAGCGGGATGGATACGCAGTATTTT,CASSQGTSGMDTQYF
TRBD1,TRBV27,.,TRBJ1-4,TGTGCCAGCAGTGGCTCGACAGGGCCCCGGAATGAAAAACTGTTTTTT,CASSGSTGPRNEKLFF
.,TRBV28,.,TRBJ1-6,TGTGCCAGCCGCAGAGGGTACAACTCACCCCTCCACTTT,CASRRGYNSPLHF
TRBD1,TRBV15,.,TRBJ1-5,TGTGCCACCAGCAGCCGGACAGGGGGCTATCAGCCCCAGCATTTT,CATSSRTGGYQPQHF
.,TRBV5-1,.,TRBJ2-2,TGCGCCAGCAGCCCTGGGGGAGGCCTCACCGGGGAGCTGTTTTTT,CASSPGGGLTGELFF
TRBD1,TRBV23-1,.,TRBJ2-7,TGCGCCAGCAGTCATTGGGACAGGGAGTCCGAGCAGTACTTC,CASSHWDRESEQYF
.,TRBV29-1,.,TRBJ1-2,TGCAGCGTTGAAGCAGGAATCTATGGCTACACCTTC,CSVEAGIYGYTF
.,TRBV7-3,once,TRBJ1-1,TGTGCCAGCAGCTTAACGGGGGACAAGTTTGAAGCTTTCTTT,CASSLTGDKFEAFF
.,TRBV28,.,TRBJ2-2,TGTGCCAGCAGCATGGGGGCCAACACCGGGGAGCTGTTTTTT,CASSMGANTGELFF
TRBD2,TRBV10-2,.,TRBJ2-2,TGCGCCAGCATGGGACTAGCGGGAGTCCGGCCCGGGGAGCTGTTTTTT,CASMGLAGVRPGELFF
.,TRBV5-6,.,TRBJ2-7,TGTGCCAGCAGCTTGGGACAGCTCATTTACGAGCAGTACTTC,CASSLGQLIYEQYF
.,TRBV15,.,TRBJ1-3,TGTGCCACCAGCAGAGTTGAGGACTCTGGAAACACCATATATTTT,CATSRVEDSGNTIYF
TRBD1,TRBV5-4,.,TRBJ1-4,TGTGCCAGCAGCTTGGCGCCAGGGGGCGCCGGAGAAAAACTGTTTTTT,CASSLAPGGAGEKLFF
.,TRBV4-1,few,TRBJ1-1,TGCGCCAGCAGCCAACCCCGGACGGGAGTGAACACTGAAGCTTTCTTT,CASSQPRTGVNTEAFF
.,TRBV7-3,.,TRBJ2-1,TGTGCCAGCAGCTTAAAGTTTAGCGTTGCCCTCAATGAGCAGTTCTTC,CASSLKFSVALNEQFF
.,TRBV5-1,.,TRBJ2-7,TGCGCCAGCAGTGAGCGGCCGACCGGCGAGCAGTACTTC,CASSERPTGEQYF
.,TRBV5-1,.,TRBJ1-1,TGCGCCAGCAGCTCTACAGACACTGAAGCTTTCTTT,CASSSTDTEAFF